The TCR beta chain described here comes from a study of cytomegalovirus exposure and HLA in healthy donors. PCR amplification relied on 60 Vbeta primers (plus 13 Jbeta primers). Profiled with immunoSEQ multiplex PCR; TCRdb holds only in-frame clones, not every one. The sample has 200,000 or so clones, around 83% seen once. This TCR derives from a girl aged 5 to 17 in good health and CMV-seronegative. Sample: PBMCs.

CDR3 DNA sequence: TGTGCCAGCAGTGGTCGGGGGTACTACGAGCAGTACTTC. It is translated as CASSGRGYYEQYF. V and J are TRBV6-1 and TRBJ2-7, with a tentative D call TRBD2 (6 bases). The CDR3 sequence is 13 residues long. The V gene's germline CDR1 is MNHNS and CDR2 SASEGT. With 4 bases removed from V and 3 bases from J, the gap between germline ends came to 10 bases.